These 31 T cell receptor beta chains came from one sample sequenced in a study of CD8 T cells in Susac syndrome. A quantity of about 0.45 to 1 ug RNA underwent reverse transcription using random hexamers. TCRdb recomputed calls from the immunoSEQ multiplex PCR reads with MiXCR, one row per CDR3 protein. Of roughly 150,000 distinct CDR3 sequences detected, 90% to 96% appear once; the ten largest clones hold 0.075% to 0.09%. Material for sequencing was CD4+ T cells from PBMCs. The receptors originated from a human donor with Susac syndrome.

This clonotype occurred once. The chain has TRBV20-1 and TRBJ2-7; TRBD2 matches at 10 bases. V was pared by 3 bases and J by 5 bases, with 10 bases of the junction left unmatched. The CDR3 runs to 15 residues. Germline CDR1 and CDR2: DFQATT and SNEGSKA (reference sequence). The CDR3 protein is CSASSGTSVADEQYF. CDR3 DNA: TGCAGTGCTAGTTCCGGGACTAGCGTTGCGGACGAGCAGTACTTC.

The CDR3 reads CSAKEGGATNEKLFF. The CDR3, as DNA: TGCAGTGCTAAGGAGGGGGGAGCAACTAATGAAAAACTGTTTTTT. The chain uses TRBV20-1 and TRBJ1-4, with D maybe TRBD1 (6 bases). The CDR3 covers 15 residues. The V gene lost 4 bases and the J gene lost 0 bases, with 12 bases spanning the gap. Germline CDR1 reads DFQATT; CDR2 reads SNEGSKA (reference sequence).

As for this clonotype: Sequence at one end of the junction differs from germline and may be a read error. The J gene is TRBJ1-2, the V gene TRBV2, with D uncertain. Germline V gene lookup returns CDR1 SNHLY and CDR2 FYNNEI. The CDR3 has 14 amino acids. For the CDR3, the DNA is TGTGCCAGCAAGTGGAGGGCAACTAATTATGGCTACACCTTC. This codes for CASKWRATNYGYTF.

The chain employs TRBV5-1 and TRBJ2-2, with D possibly being TRBD2 (6 bases). The V end was cut by 3 bases, the J end by 7 bases, with 16 bases between. The CDR3 length is 15 residues. The V gene's germline CDR1 is SGHRS and CDR2 YFSETQ. The CDR3 sequence: CASSSGGGMGGELFF. In nucleotides, the CDR3 is TGCGCCAGCAGCTCCGGAGGAGGGATGGGCGGGGAGCTGTTTTTT.

The chain has TRBV25-1 and TRBJ2-1; D gene uncertain. Trimming removed 7 bases from V and 10 bases from J, with 14 bases in between. From germline, CDR1 is MGHDK and CDR2 SYGVNS. This CDR3 is 12 amino acids long. CDR3 protein: CASMGPIWEQFF. The CDR3 DNA reads TGTGCCAGCATGGGCCCGATTTGGGAGCAGTTCTTC.

This clonotype was seen only a few times. The chain recombines TRBV18 with TRBJ1-5; D call uncertain. V was pared by 6 bases and J by 0 bases, with 6 bases between. The length of the CDR3 is 13 residues. The germline V gene encodes CDR1 KGHSH and CDR2 LQKENI. The CDR3 sequence: CASSPSSNQPQHF. DNA for the CDR3: TGTGCCAGCTCTCCCAGTAGCAATCAGCCCCAGCATTTT.

The chain has TRBV7-9 and TRBJ1-1; D remains unclear. With 0 bases removed from V and 4 bases from J, the gap between germline ends came to 12 bases. The CDR3 spans 15 residues. Germline assignment: CDR1 SEHNR and CDR2 FQNEAQ (reference sequence). The DNA of the CDR3 is TGTGCCAGCAGCTTAGCGCGGCGGGATGGCACTGAAGCTTTCTTT. This gives the protein CASSLARRDGTEAFF. Variable domain in full (rest from reference TRBV7-9 and TRBJ1-1): DTGVSQNPRHKITKRGQNVTFRCDPISEHNRLYWYRQTLGQGPEFLTYFQNEAQLEKSRLLSDRFSAERPKGSFSTLEIQRTEQGDSAMYLCASSLARRDGTEAFFGQGTRLTVV.

V is TRBV12-3 or TRBV12-4 and J is TRBJ1-5; D gene unclear. CDR3 length: 14 residues. The V gene lost 0 bases and the J gene lost 6 bases, with 9 bases spanning the gap. The CDR3 DNA is TGTGCCAGCAGTTTAGCCACTAGGAGTCAGCCCCAGCATTTT. Encoded protein: CASSLATRSQPQHF.

The rearrangement uses TRBV14 and TRBJ2-6; perhaps TRBD1 as D (6 bases). Germline assignment: CDR1 SGHDN and CDR2 FVKESK. The length of the CDR3 is 16 residues. The germline V and J ends were trimmed by 4 bases and 1 base, with 11 bases remaining between them. CDR3 residues: CASSPLQGSGANVLTF. In DNA form, the CDR3 reads TGTGCCAGCAGCCCATTACAGGGATCTGGGGCCAACGTCCTGACTTTC.

The chain is built from TRBV4-2 and TRBJ2-7; tentative D call: TRBD2 (7 bases). This CDR3 spans 18 amino acids. Germline CDR1 is LGHNA and CDR2 is YNFKEQ. V dropped 1 base and J dropped 5 bases, with 24 bases sitting between them. The CDR3 nucleotides are TGTGCCAGCAGCCAAGTCTTTCGGGCTGGGGGGGCCCAGAACGAGCAGTACTTC. Protein product: CASSQVFRAGGAQNEQYF.

Only a few counts were recorded for this clonotype. This chain links TRBV6-5 with TRBJ1-2; 10 bases fit TRBD1. Germline assignment: CDR1 MNHEY and CDR2 SVGAGI. This CDR3 has 13 amino acids. The J segment lost 8 bases and the V segment lost 5 bases, leaving 5 bases of the junction unmatched. CDR3 coding DNA: TGTGCCAGCAGTGATGACAGGGGGCACGGCTACACCTTC. It is translated as CASSDDRGHGYTF.

The rearrangement uses TRBV15 and TRBJ2-3, with a weak D call TRBD1 (5 bases). The CDR3 totals 15 residues. Looked up from germline, CDR1 is LNHNV and CDR2 is YYDKDF (reference sequence). V lost 0 bases and J lost 1, with 8 bases in between. CDR3 coding DNA: TGTGCCACCAGCAGAGATAGGGGTGGCACAGATACGCAGTATTTT. Protein: CATSRDRGGTDTQYF.

The chain combines TRBV23-1 with TRBJ2-4, with no clear D. TRBV23-1 is reported as an ORF; its role is uncertain. This CDR3 region has 14 residues. The V and J ends lost 0 bases and 4 bases respectively, with 7 bases between them. The CDR3 bases are TGCGCCAGCAGTCAATCGTCCCAGAAAAACATTCAGTACTTC. Amino acids: CASSQSSQKNIQYF.

The J gene is TRBJ1-1, the V gene TRBV20-1; TRBD1 matches 7 bases. Germline trimming cut 1 base from V and 0 bases from J; bases unmatched to any gene: 2. Germline loops: CDR1 DFQATT, CDR2 SNEGSKA (reference sequence). The CDR3 is 14 amino acids. CDR3 in amino acids: CSARVGQMNTEAFF. The CDR3 DNA follows: TGCAGTGCTAGAGTGGGACAGATGAACACTGAAGCTTTCTTT.

V gene TRBV6-5 combines with J gene TRBJ2-1; D is unresolved. Germline values: CDR1 MNHEY, CDR2 SVGAGI. CDR3 length: 14 amino acids. V lost 11 bases and J lost 2, with 16 bases in between. The CDR3, as DNA: TGTGCCGCAAAAATAAGACCAACCTACAATGAGCAGTTCTTC. Its protein is CAAKIRPTYNEQFF.

This clonotype has just one count. This chain links TRBV3-1 with TRBJ2-6; perhaps TRBD1 as D (6 bases). Trimming stripped 1 base from V and 5 bases from J, with 12 bases between. Germline-derived CDR1 and CDR2 are LGHDT and YNNKEL (reference sequence). This CDR3 has 16 residues. CDR3 sequence (DNA): TGTGCCAGCAGCCAAGTTGGTACAGGGCGGGCCAACGTCCTGACTTTC. This gives the protein CASSQVGTGRANVLTF.

The chain carries TRBV20-1 and TRBJ2-3; D call uncertain. The germline CDR1 and CDR2 sequences are DFQATT and SNEGSKA (reference sequence). Trimming stripped 0 bases from V and 2 bases from J, with 9 bases between. This CDR3 has 14 residues. The CDR3 sequence is CSARDPRFTDTQYF. CDR3 coding DNA: TGCAGTGCTAGAGATCCGAGGTTCACAGATACGCAGTATTTT.

V and J are TRBV9 and TRBJ2-2; no clear D. Germline CDR1 SGDLS, CDR2 YYNGEE. Trimming stripped 0 bases from V and 0 bases from J, with 6 bases between. The CDR3 loop spans 15 amino acids. CDR3 sequence reads: CASSVGLANTGELFF. The CDR3 bases are TGTGCCAGCAGCGTAGGGCTAGCGAACACCGGGGAGCTGTTTTTT.

V gene TRBV27 combines with J gene TRBJ2-2, with 8 positions matching TRBD1. This CDR3 has 17 amino acids. CDR1 and CDR2 (germline): MNHEY, SMNVEV (reference sequence). V shed 4 bases and J 5 bases; nucleotides not matched to a gene: 12. CDR3 nucleotides: TGTGCCAGCAGTTCCACCTACACAGGGGGGTGGACCGGGGAGCTGTTTTTT. It yields the protein CASSSTYTGGWTGELFF.

This rearrangement joins TRBV20-1 to TRBJ2-1, with 9 bases lining up with TRBD1. V gave up 2 bases and J gave up 7 bases; unmatched junction bases: 9. Germline V gene lookup returns CDR1 DFQATT and CDR2 SNEGSKA (reference sequence). CDR3 size: 15 residues. CDR3 sequence (DNA): TGCAGTGCTAGAAAACAGGGGGCCAGGACAAATGAGCAGTTCTTC. Translation: CSARKQGARTNEQFF.

The CDR3 DNA sequence: TGCAGCGTTAAAGGACATGGGCCCTACGAGCAGTACTTC. The encoded protein is CSVKGHGPYEQYF. The chain has TRBV29-1 and TRBJ2-7, with a possible D match to TRBD1 (5 bases). Germline CDR1 is SQVTM and CDR2 is ANQGSEA. Between the trimmed V and J ends, which lost 5 bases and 2 bases, there was a span of 13 bases. The CDR3 runs to 13 residues.

The chain is built from TRBV7-2 and TRBJ2-2; tentative D call: TRBD2 (5 bases). The CDR3 has 15 residues. V lost 1 base, J lost 2 bases, and 8 bases lay in between. The germline gives CDR1 SGHTA, CDR2 FQGNSA. The CDR3 spells CASSLVEGNTGELFF. CDR3 in DNA: TGTGCCAGCAGCTTAGTTGAGGGTAACACCGGGGAGCTGTTTTTT.

This chain connects TRBV19 to TRBJ1-5; D is undetermined. Trimming pared 3 bases from V and 3 bases from J, leaving 9 bases between. The V gene's germline CDR1 is LNHDA and CDR2 SQIVND (reference sequence). This CDR3 has 14 residues. CDR3 in DNA: TGTGCCAGTAGTATGGGCCAGGTCAATCAGCCCCAGCATTTT. It specifies CASSMGQVNQPQHF. Full variable domain (missing parts from reference TRBV19 and TRBJ1-5): DGGITQSPKYLFRKEGQNVTLSCEQNLNHDAMYWYRQDPGQGLRLIYYSQIVNDFQKGDIAEGYSVSREKKESFPLTVTSAQKNPTAFYLCASSMGQVNQPQHFGDGTRLSIL.

The gene calls are TRBV9 and TRBJ1-6, with TRBD1 as a possible D gene (5 bases). CDR3 length: 13 residues. The germline gives CDR1 SGDLS, CDR2 YYNGEE. Trimming shortened V by 0 bases and J by 9 bases, and 7 bases separated the two germline ends. Here the CDR3 DNA reads TGTGCCAGCAGCGTAGCTGGGGCTTCACCCCTCCACTTT. Translating it yields CASSVAGASPLHF.

The V call is TRBV14, the J call TRBJ1-6, with D perhaps TRBD1 (5 bases). The ends were cut back, 2 bases at V and 10 bases at J, with 12 bases in the middle. The CDR3 spans 14 residues. Germline CDR1 and CDR2: SGHDN and FVKESK. The CDR3, as DNA: TGTGCCAGCAGCCAATCGGGGGTACGGTCACCCCTCCACTTT. Translation gives CASSQSGVRSPLHF.

The chain recombines TRBV29-1 with TRBJ1-2; TRBD1 is a possible D gene (5 bases). Germline V gives CDR1 SQVTM, CDR2 ANQGSEA. The CDR3 spans 15 residues. Trimming took 3 bases from V and 2 from J, leaving 16 bases between them. The CDR3 loop reads CSVDQPGMGNYGYTF. In DNA, the CDR3 is TGCAGCGTTGACCAGCCAGGGATGGGGAACTATGGCTACACCTTC.

V and J are TRBV28 and TRBJ2-7, with D uncertain. Germline V gene data show CDR1 as MDHEN and CDR2 as SYDVKM. The CDR3 covers 14 residues. V was clipped by 6 bases and J by 2 bases, with 14 bases between them. The CDR3 DNA sequence: TGTGCCAGCAGCCCCGGAACAGTTCCCTACGAGCAGTACTTC. This encodes CASSPGTVPYEQYF.

V is TRBV2 and J is TRBJ2-3; D is undetermined. Trimming left V 6 bases short and J 3 bases short, with 4 bases between. CDR1 is SNHLY and CDR2 is FYNNEI in the germline V gene. The CDR3 is 11 amino acids. In DNA, the CDR3 is TGTGCCAGCAGAACGACAGATACGCAGTATTTT. Translation: CASRTTDTQYF. The complete variable domain, with remaining parts taken from reference TRBV2 and TRBJ2-3, reads EPEVTQTPSHQVTQMGQEVILRCVPISNHLYFYWYRQILGQKVEFLVSFYNNEISEKSEIFDDQFSVERPDGSNFTLKIRSTKLEDSAMYFCASRTTDTQYFGPGTRLTVL.

The chain uses TRBV29-1 and TRBJ2-5; maybe TRBD2 (6 bases). Trimming pared 6 bases from V and 0 bases from J, leaving 11 bases between. From germline, CDR1 is SQVTM and CDR2 ANQGSEA. CDR3 length equals 13 residues. This CDR3 is CSVPERDQETQYF. CDR3 nucleotide sequence: TGCAGCGTGCCCGAGCGGGACCAAGAGACCCAGTACTTC.

This chain links TRBV28 with TRBJ2-5; a possible D gene is TRBD2 (7 bases). The CDR3 length is 14 residues. Trimming left V 3 bases short and J 1 base short, with 9 bases between. From germline, CDR1 is MDHEN and CDR2 SYDVKM. The CDR3 DNA follows: TGTGCCAGCAGTTTGGGGGGGGCCCAAGAGACCCAGTACTTC. It encodes CASSLGGAQETQYF.

This chain uses TRBV29-1 with TRBJ1-1, with a tentative D call TRBD1 (5 bases). Germline CDR1 is SQVTM and CDR2 is ANQGSEA. Trimming cost V 7 bases and J 5 bases, with 17 bases left between them. The length of the CDR3 is 13 residues. CDR3 region: CSAAGLAVTEAFF. The CDR3, as DNA: TGCAGCGCCGCAGGGTTGGCAGTGACTGAAGCTTTCTTT.